The clone carrying this T cell receptor (beta chain) was seen a few times. Peripheral blood genomic DNA, not sorted cells or RNA, was the template. Rearranged V-D-J TRB sequences were amplified with a mixed TRB-A/B primer pool. TCRdb re-derived calls from the multiplex PCR reads in MiXCR, one entry per CDR3 protein. Of approximately 11,000 distinct CDR3 sequences listed, 42% are singletons. Germline lookup yields CDR1 KGHSH and CDR2 LQKENI. The ends were cut back, 6 bases at V and 2 bases at J, with 25 bases in the middle. The CDR3 covers 18 residues. This entry comes from a study of T cell repertoires in aging, cancer and after chemotherapy.

What was sequenced was blood. This chain joins TRBV18 and TRBJ2-5; a weak D match, TRBD2 (6 bases). This sequence originates from a human donor in good health. CDR3 nucleotides: TGTGCCAGCTCCCCCCGGAGGGCGAACTTCGGGTTGCAAGAGACCCAGTACTTC. It translates to CASSPRRANFGLQETQYF.